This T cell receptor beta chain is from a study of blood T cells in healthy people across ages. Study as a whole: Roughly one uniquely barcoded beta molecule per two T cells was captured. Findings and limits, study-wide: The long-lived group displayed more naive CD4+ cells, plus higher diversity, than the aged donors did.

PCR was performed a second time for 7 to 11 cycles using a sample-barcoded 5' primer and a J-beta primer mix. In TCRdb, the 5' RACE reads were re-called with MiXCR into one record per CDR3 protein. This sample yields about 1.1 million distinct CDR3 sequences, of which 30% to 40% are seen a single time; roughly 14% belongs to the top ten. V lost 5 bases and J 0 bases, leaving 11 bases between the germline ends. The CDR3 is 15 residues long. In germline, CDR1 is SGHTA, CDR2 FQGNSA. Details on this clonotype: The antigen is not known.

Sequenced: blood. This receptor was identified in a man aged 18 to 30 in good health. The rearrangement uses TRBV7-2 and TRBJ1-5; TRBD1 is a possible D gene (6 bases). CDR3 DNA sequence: TGTGCCAGCAGCATGACAGGTTATAGCAATCAGCCCCAGCATTTT. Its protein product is CASSMTGYSNQPQHF. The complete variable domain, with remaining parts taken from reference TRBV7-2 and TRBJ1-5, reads GAGVSQSPSNKVTEKGKDVELRCDPISGHTALYWYRQSLGQGLEFLIYFQGNSAPDKSGLPSDRFSAERTGGSVSTLTIQRTQQEDSAVYLCASSMTGYSNQPQHFGDGTRLSIL.